A single sample gave rise to the 15 T cell receptor beta chains below, sequenced in a study of cytomegalovirus exposure and HLA in healthy donors. The PCR had 60 Vbeta and 13 Jbeta primers. TCRdb's table, derived via immunoSEQ multiplex PCR, lists solely in-frame clones and lacks some. The data contain approximately 190,000 clones, about 77% of them singletons. Source material: PBMCs. The receptor source for this set is a woman younger than 45 in good health and CMV-seropositive.

There are a few counts of this clone. V gene TRBV19 combines with J gene TRBJ2-7; 7 positions match TRBD2. V dropped 3 bases and J dropped 3; count of bases not matched to a gene: 8. In germline, CDR1 is LNHDA, CDR2 SQIVND (reference sequence). CDR3 length equals 15 residues. The CDR3 is CASSISGGLLYEQYF. CDR3 in DNA: TGTGCCAGTAGTATCTCCGGGGGACTACTCTACGAGCAGTACTTC.

In the case of this clone: One junction end disagrees with the germline gene, perhaps due to a read error. The CDR3 DNA sequence: TGTTCCAGCAGCCCAGAGGCCAAGCGTGCTTTCTTT. Translating gives CSSSPEAKRAFF. The J gene is TRBJ1-1, the V gene TRBV7-9; D unresolved. The length of the CDR3 is 12 residues. CDR1 and CDR2 (germline): SEHNR, FQNEAQ (reference sequence).

This chain connects TRBV5-1 to TRBJ2-1; 9 bases fit TRBD2. Germline CDR1 is SGHRS and CDR2 is YFSETQ. CDR3 length: 15 residues. The trim removed 3 bases at V and 0 bases at J, leaving 1 base unmatched. CDR3 protein: CASSSLAGSYNEQFF. The CDR3 nucleotides are TGCGCCAGCAGCTCACTAGCGGGCTCCTACAATGAGCAGTTCTTC.

V and J are TRBV4-3 and TRBJ1-2; unclear D gene. Germline V gives CDR1 LGHNA, CDR2 YSLEER. CDR3 length: 18 residues. Trimming took 1 base from V and 8 from J, leaving 26 bases between them. Here the CDR3 reads CASSQGLRSVRIQRGYTF. The CDR3, as DNA: TGCGCCAGCAGCCAAGGCCTGCGATCTGTTCGGATCCAGCGAGGCTACACCTTC.

The rearrangement uses TRBV13 and TRBJ2-2; a weak D match, TRBD1 (6 bases). The CDR3 has 17 amino acids. Germline values: CDR1 PRHDT, CDR2 FYEKMQ (reference sequence). The V and J ends lost 5 bases and 0 bases respectively, with 16 bases between them. The CDR3 DNA reads as TGTGCCAGCAGCCGCGGACAGACCTTTCCGAACACCGGGGAGCTGTTTTTT. Its protein is CASSRGQTFPNTGELFF.

CDR3 DNA: TGTGCCAGTAGTATCCGGGACAGGGGGAACACCATATATTTT. Its translation: CASSIRDRGNTIYF. This chain joins TRBV19 and TRBJ1-3, with 11 bases lining up with TRBD1. Germline V gives CDR1 LNHDA, CDR2 SQIVND (reference sequence). V shed 3 bases and J 7 bases; nucleotides not matched to a gene: 2. CDR3 length: 14 residues.

This chain's CDR3 is CASSYQREALYTQYF. The CDR3, as DNA: TGTGCCAGCAGTTACCAGCGGGAGGCATTGTATACGCAGTATTTT. The chain carries TRBV6-5 and TRBJ2-3; 9 nucleotides agree with TRBD2. Germline trimming cut 2 bases from V and 7 bases from J; bases unmatched to any gene: 7. The CDR3 totals 15 residues. The germline gives CDR1 MNHEY, CDR2 SVGAGI.

There are a few counts of this clone. The CDR3 DNA sequence: TGCGCCAGCAGAACGGGCCCTGCGGGGTCACCCCTCCACTTT. Protein product: CASRTGPAGSPLHF. The chain couples TRBV5-1 to TRBJ1-6; D is unclear. V was shortened by 5 bases and J by 10 bases, with 16 bases between the two germline ends. The CDR3 has 14 residues. Germline V gene data show CDR1 as SGHRS and CDR2 as YFSETQ.

V and J are TRBV19 and TRBJ1-1; D is perhaps TRBD1 (6 bases). Germline lookup yields CDR1 LNHDA and CDR2 SQIVND (reference sequence). V was clipped by 5 bases and J by 1 base, with 14 bases between them. The CDR3 runs 15 residues. CDR3 loop: CASSPLGGRNTEAFF. DNA of the CDR3: TGTGCCAGTAGTCCCCTGGGGGGGCGGAACACTGAAGCTTTCTTT.

The rearrangement links TRBV11-3 to TRBJ2-7, with 15 bases that match TRBD2. J gave up 3 bases and V 2 bases, and 8 bases lay outside the gene matches. The CDR3 loop spans 18 amino acids. CDR1 SGHNT and CDR2 YENEEA come from the germline V gene. The CDR3 sequence is CASSLRGLAGGTDYEQYF. CDR3 coding DNA: TGTGCCAGCAGCTTACGGGGACTAGCGGGGGGCACGGACTACGAGCAGTACTTC. Drawing the rest from reference TRBV11-3 and TRBJ2-7, the complete variable domain is EAGVVQSPRYKIIEKKQPVAFWCNPISGHNTLYWYLQNLGQGPELLIRYENEEAVDDSQLPKDRFSAERLKGVDSTLKIQPAELGDSAVYLCASSLRGLAGGTDYEQYFGPGTRLTVT.

The chain combines TRBV19 with TRBJ1-1; D unresolved. The CDR3 is 13 residues long. V shed 6 bases and J shed 0 bases, with 8 bases lying between them. CDR1 and CDR2 from the germline V gene are LNHDA and SQIVND (reference sequence). CDR3 sequence: CASSFLLNTEAFF. CDR3 DNA sequence: TGTGCCAGTAGCTTCCTACTGAACACTGAAGCTTTCTTT.

The CDR3: CANSLGGYEQYF. The DNA for the CDR3 is TGTGCCAACTCCTTGGGGGGCTACGAGCAGTACTTC. V and J are TRBV10-3 and TRBJ2-7, with D perhaps matching TRBD2 (6 bases). V lost 10 bases and J 3 bases, leaving 13 bases between the germline ends. The CDR3 is 12 amino acids. Germline lookup yields CDR1 ENHRY and CDR2 SYGVKD.

J is TRBJ2-3 and V is TRBV30; 14 bases are shared with TRBD2. The trim removed 6 bases at V and 3 bases at J, leaving 5 bases unmatched. Germline assignment: CDR1 GTSNPN and CDR2 SVGIG (reference sequence). CDR3 length: 15 residues. In nucleotides, the CDR3 is TGTGCCTGCAGGACTAGCGGGAGGTGGACAGATACGCAGTATTTT. It specifies CACRTSGRWTDTQYF.

The V call is TRBV18, the J call TRBJ2-7; the D is unclear. The CDR3 is 13 residues long. V shed 3 bases and J shed 4 bases, with 10 bases lying between them. Looked up from germline, CDR1 is KGHSH and CDR2 is LQKENI. CDR3 protein: CASSPSQSYEQYF. CDR3 in DNA: TGTGCCAGCTCACCCTCACAGAGTTACGAGCAGTACTTC.

The gene calls are TRBV28 and TRBJ2-7; D remains ambiguous. With 3 bases removed from V and 4 bases from J, the gap between germline ends came to 10 bases. Germline V gives CDR1 MDHEN, CDR2 SYDVKM. The CDR3 sequence is 13 residues long. As DNA, the CDR3 is TGTGCCAGCAGTTTTGGTAGCCTGTACGAGCAGTACTTC. Its protein is CASSFGSLYEQYF.